This T cell receptor beta chain originates from a study of blood T cell repertoires in COVID-19. Overall study: COVID-19 samples from acute and convalescent phases originated in the United States, Italy and Spain. T cells, B-cell-depleted T cells, or PBMCs provided the cDNA or gDNA that served as material.

Per the original methods: Scientists estimated how many nucleated cells there were by amplifying reference gene primers. The repertoire was sequenced with immunoSEQ multiplex PCR; TCRdb's copy has only in-frame clones and lacks some. The V and J calls and clone size come from that table; D and trimming were worked out from the DNA. This sample has roughly 120,000 clones, with around 85% found just once. This clone is a singleton in its sample. Germline V CDR1 and CDR2: WNHNN, SYGVQD (reference sequence). The V segment lost 4 bases and the J segment 4 bases; nucleotides outside the gene matches: 5. The CDR3 spans 14 residues.

The TCR originated in a human donor in a cohort sampled during active COVID-19. The specimen was peripheral blood. This chain links TRBV10-1 with TRBJ2-3; 7 bases are a match to TRBD1. The CDR3 loop reads CASSGRGTADTQYF. In nucleotides, the CDR3 is TGCGCCAGCAGTGGTAGGGGGACAGCAGATACGCAGTATTTT.